The text below deals with one TCR beta chain. This entry belongs to a study of blood T cell repertoires in COVID-19. Across the whole study: Sample material is recorded as cDNA or gDNA derived from T cells, B-cell-depleted T cells, or PBMCs.

The trim removed 6 bases at V and 0 bases at J, leaving 13 bases unmatched. Germline assignment: CDR1 SGHVT and CDR2 SQSDAQ. The CDR3 contains 18 residues. Method: immunoSEQ multiplex PCR; TCRdb's copy keeps in-frame clones and lacks some. The table shows some 77,000 clones, with roughly 90% occurring only once. This rearrangement joins TRBV7-4 to TRBJ1-5; TRBD1 aligns across 8 bases. Sequencing input: peripheral blood. The clonotype was recovered from a woman aged 80 or over with active or convalescent COVID-19. CDR3: CASRNRDRISYSNQPQHF. The CDR3 coding sequence is TGTGCCAGCAGAAACCGGGACAGGATAAGTTATAGCAATCAGCCCCAGCATTTT.